This TCR beta chain stems from a study of T-cell reconstitution after alpha-beta-depleted transplantation in children. The CDR3 totals 14 residues. Germline V gene sequence: CDR1 LNHDA, CDR2 SQIVND (reference sequence). V shed 5 bases and J shed 1 base, with 10 bases lying between them. As regards this clonotype: The antigen remains unidentified.

General observations from the study: The main origin of T-cell counts and diversity one year after transplant was newly produced T cells.

Unique molecular identifiers tagged the TCRbeta library. TCRdb independently ran MiXCR on the PCR reads; one entry per CDR3 protein. The data contain hundreds of thousands of distinct CDR3 sequences, 15% to 20% of them singletons. The TCR sequence derives from a boy in the first two years of life who had a stem cell transplant for Wiskott-Aldrich syndrome, so the T cells may come from the graft donor. The sequences come from PBMCs, mostly from graft donor cells, collected 360 days after TCRalphabeta/CD19-depleted stem cell transplant. The V gene is TRBV19, the J gene TRBJ2-3; tentatively, D is TRBD1 (6 bases). The DNA of the CDR3 is TGTGCCAGTAGTGATCCAGGGGGCACAGATACGCAGTATTTT. It is translated as CASSDPGGTDTQYF.